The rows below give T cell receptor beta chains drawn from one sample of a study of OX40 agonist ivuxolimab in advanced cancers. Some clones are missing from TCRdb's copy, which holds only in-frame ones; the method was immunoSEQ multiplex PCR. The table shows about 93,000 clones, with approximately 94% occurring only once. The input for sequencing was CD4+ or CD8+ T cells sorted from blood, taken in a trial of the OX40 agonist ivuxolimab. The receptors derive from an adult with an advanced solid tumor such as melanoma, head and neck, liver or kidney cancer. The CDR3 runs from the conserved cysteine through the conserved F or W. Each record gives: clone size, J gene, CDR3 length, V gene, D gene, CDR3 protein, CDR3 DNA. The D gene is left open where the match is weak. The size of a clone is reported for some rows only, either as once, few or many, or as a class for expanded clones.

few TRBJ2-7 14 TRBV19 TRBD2 CASSATSGSFEQYF TGTGCCAGTTCCGCGACTAGCGGGAGCTTCGAGCAGTACTTC
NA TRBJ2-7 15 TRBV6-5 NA CASSYSRVGAEEQYF TGTGCCAGCAGTTACTCGAGGGTCGGGGCAGAAGAGCAGTACTTC
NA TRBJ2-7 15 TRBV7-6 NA CASSSGGGRSYEQYF TGTGCCAGCAGCTCCGGGGGTGGCCGCTCCTACGAGCAGTACTTC
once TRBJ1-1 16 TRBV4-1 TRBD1 CASKEGKDRVVTEAFF TGCGCCAGCAAGGAGGGGAAGGACAGGGTGGTCACTGAAGCTTTCTTT
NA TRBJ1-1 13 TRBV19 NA CASSITVNTEAFF TGTGCCAGTAGTATAACAGTGAACACTGAAGCTTTCTTT
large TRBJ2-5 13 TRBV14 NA CASSRPGAGVRYF TGTGCCAGCAGCCGGCCTGGGGCGGGTGTTCGGTACTTC
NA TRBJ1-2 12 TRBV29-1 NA CSVVLGAYGYTF TGCAGCGTAGTCTTGGGGGCATATGGCTACACCTTC
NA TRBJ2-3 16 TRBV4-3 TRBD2 CASSPQLAVSTDTQYF TGCGCCAGCAGCCCCCAACTAGCGGTCAGCACAGATACGCAGTATTTT
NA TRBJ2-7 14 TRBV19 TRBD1 CASTYGQGSYEQYF TGTGCCAGTACCTATGGACAGGGATCCTACGAGCAGTACTTC
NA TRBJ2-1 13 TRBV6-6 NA CASSPFERSEQFF TGTGCCAGCAGTCCCTTTGAAAGGAGTGAGCAGTTCTTC
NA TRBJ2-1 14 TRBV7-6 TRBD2 CASSLEGLANEQFF TGTGCCAGCAGCTTAGAGGGACTAGCCAATGAGCAGTTCTTC
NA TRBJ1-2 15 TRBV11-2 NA CASSLGYGSPYGYTF TGTGCCAGCAGCTTAGGTTATGGGTCCCCCTATGGCTACACCTTC
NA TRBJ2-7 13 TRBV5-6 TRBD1 CASSMGQGGEQYF TGTGCCAGCAGCATGGGACAGGGGGGCGAGCAGTACTTC
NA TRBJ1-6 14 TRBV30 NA CAWSLESEYSPLHF TGTGCCTGGAGTCTCGAAAGTGAATACTCACCCCTCCACTTT
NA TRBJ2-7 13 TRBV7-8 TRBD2 CASRSGSTYEQYF TGTGCCAGCCGCAGCGGGAGCACCTACGAGCAGTACTTC
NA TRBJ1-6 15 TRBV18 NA CASSPPGRVDSPLHF TGTGCCAGCTCACCACCGGGCAGGGTAGATTCACCCCTCCACTTT
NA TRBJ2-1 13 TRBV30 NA CAWRLGPNNEQFF TGTGCCTGGAGACTAGGGCCCAACAATGAGCAGTTCTTC
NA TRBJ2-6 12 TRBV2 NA CGGDSGANVLTF TGTGGAGGGGACTCTGGGGCCAACGTCCTGACTTTC
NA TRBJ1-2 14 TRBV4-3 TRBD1 CASSQEGTGYGYTF TGCGCCAGCAGCCAAGAGGGGACAGGGTATGGCTACACCTTC